A selection of T cell receptor beta chains follows, all from one sample in a study of T-cell memory formation after mild COVID-19. In TCRdb, the 5' RACE reads were re-called with MiXCR into one record per CDR3 protein. The sample has 150,000 to 200,000 distinct CDR3 sequences, around a fifth seen once; the top ten hold under 30%. Material for sequencing was PBMCs or a T cell subset sorted from them (not recorded which). Receptors originate from an adult woman who had mild COVID-19 (a few samples of this study predate the infection). Cell type and time point are not known. The CDR3 runs from the conserved cysteine through the conserved F or W. D genes are given only for firm matches. Clone size is given for some rows only: seen once, a few or many times, or a class if the clone is expanded.

len	d_gene	abundance	j_gene	v_gene	CDR3aa	CDR3nt
14	.	.	TRBJ2-4	TRBV12-3/TRBV12-4	CASSRPDAQNIQYF	TGTGCCAGCAGCCGTCCGGATGCCCAGAACATTCAGTACTTC
16	.	few	TRBJ1-1	TRBV10-3	CAISGGGPWMNTEAFF	TGTGCCATCAGTGGTGGAGGGCCTTGGATGAACACTGAAGCTTTCTTT
15	TRBD2	few	TRBJ2-1	TRBV5-5	CASSSFSGRATEQFF	TGTGCCAGCAGCTCCTTTAGCGGGAGGGCCACTGAGCAGTTCTTC
13	.	.	TRBJ1-1	TRBV5-1	CASSLLGSTEAFF	TGCGCCAGCAGCTTGCTCGGGTCCACTGAAGCTTTCTTT
16	TRBD2	.	TRBJ2-3	TRBV7-9	CASSLTSGSGTDTQYF	TGTGCCAGCAGCTTAACTAGCGGGAGTGGCACAGATACGCAGTATTTT
15	TRBD1	.	TRBJ2-4	TRBV2	CASSAILDRQNIQYF	TGTGCCAGCAGTGCTATACTGGACAGGCAAAACATTCAGTACTTC
13	.	.	TRBJ1-1	TRBV7-9	CASSPVQNTEAFF	TGTGCCAGCAGCCCGGTACAGAACACTGAAGCTTTCTTT
11	.	few	TRBJ1-1	TRBV6-1	CASKRNTEAFF	TGTGCCAGCAAGCGGAACACTGAAGCTTTCTTT
17	TRBD1	few	TRBJ1-1	TRBV4-1	CASSHNAPLTGGPEAFF	TGCGCCAGCAGCCACAACGCCCCACTTACAGGGGGCCCTGAAGCTTTCTTT
16	TRBD2	.	TRBJ2-3	TRBV6-5	CASSYDLAGQSDTQYF	TGTGCCAGCAGTTACGACTTAGCGGGTCAATCAGATACGCAGTATTTT
20	TRBD1	few	TRBJ2-7	TRBV9	CASSGDSGRPSSDGVYEQYF	TGTGCCAGCAGCGGGGACAGTGGGCGACCTAGCTCTGATGGCGTCTACGAGCAGTACTTC
15	TRBD2	once	TRBJ2-1	TRBV7-2	CASSAGLAGGYEQFF	TGTGCCAGCAGCGCAGGACTAGCGGGAGGGTATGAGCAGTTCTTC
17	.	few	TRBJ2-1	TRBV4-1	CASSQSPAGQMDNEQFF	TGCGCCAGCAGCCAATCCCCAGCTGGACAGATGGACAATGAGCAGTTCTTC
14	TRBD2	few	TRBJ2-3	TRBV6-5	CASGTSGDTDTQYF	TGTGCCAGCGGGACTAGCGGGGACACAGATACGCAGTATTTT
14	.	.	TRBJ1-5	TRBV14	CASSQDGTNQPQHF	TGTGCCAGCAGCCAAGACGGGACCAATCAGCCCCAGCATTTT
15	TRBD1	once	TRBJ1-2	TRBV20-1	CSARDPGTANYGYTF	TGCAGTGCTAGAGACCCCGGGACAGCTAACTATGGCTACACCTTC
14	TRBD1	.	TRBJ1-5	TRBV5-1	CASSSGTGRDSQHF	TGCGCCAGCAGCTCCGGGACAGGGAGGGATTCCCAGCATTTT
16	TRBD2	.	TRBJ2-7	TRBV7-3	CASSLMLGLAGSEQYF	TGTGCCAGCAGCTTGATGCTTGGACTAGCGGGCAGCGAGCAGTACTTC
13	.	few	TRBJ2-7	TRBV10-3	CAISESPTYEQYF	TGTGCCATCAGTGAGTCCCCGACCTACGAGCAGTACTTC
14	.	.	TRBJ2-7	TRBV4-3	CASSQDLGGPEQYF	TGCGCCAGCAGCCAAGATCTTGGCGGGCCCGAGCAGTACTTC
15	TRBD1	.	TRBJ1-1	TRBV5-1	CASSLIPGQNSEAFF	TGCGCCAGCAGCTTAATCCCGGGACAGAATTCTGAAGCTTTCTTT
14	.	.	TRBJ1-2	TRBV9	CASSPSSSLQGYTF	TGTGCCAGCAGCCCTAGCTCGAGCTTGCAGGGCTACACCTTC
13	.	few	TRBJ2-5	TRBV29-1	CSVEDQAEETQYF	TGCAGCGTTGAAGATCAAGCGGAAGAGACCCAGTACTTC
15	.	.	TRBJ2-7	TRBV14	CASSQVGGADYEQYF	TGTGCCAGCAGCCAAGTAGGAGGGGCGGACTACGAGCAGTACTTC
14	.	.	TRBJ2-1	TRBV4-3	CASSQDLQGDEQFF	TGCGCCAGCAGCCAAGATTTACAAGGAGATGAGCAGTTCTTC
16	TRBD2	few	TRBJ2-1	TRBV24-1	CATSATGLGENNEQFF	TGTGCCACCAGTGCCACGGGACTAGGGGAGAACAATGAGCAGTTCTTC
15	TRBD2	few	TRBJ2-1	TRBV27	CASSLAGGRYNEQFF	TGTGCCAGCAGTTTAGCGGGAGGCCGCTACAATGAGCAGTTCTTC
13	.	few	TRBJ2-1	TRBV15	CATSRETTDEQFF	TGTGCCACCAGCAGAGAAACTACGGATGAGCAGTTCTTC
15	.	few	TRBJ2-3	TRBV3-1	CASSQDKGGTDTQYF	TGTGCCAGCAGCCAAGATAAAGGGGGCACAGATACGCAGTATTTT
17	TRBD2	.	TRBJ2-1	TRBV7-2	CASSPERTSGGLNEQFF	TGTGCCAGCAGCCCCGAACGGACTAGCGGGGGGCTCAATGAGCAGTTCTTC
18	.	.	TRBJ2-3	TRBV4-1	CASSQVVLRGAHEDTQYF	TGCGCCAGCAGCCAAGTAGTATTACGGGGCGCCCACGAAGATACGCAGTATTTT
16	.	many	TRBJ2-2	TRBV4-3	CASSQDSSGTGGELFF	TGCGCCAGCAGCCAAGATTCTAGCGGGACAGGCGGGGAGCTGTTTTTT
15	TRBD1	few	TRBJ1-1	TRBV6-2/TRBV6-3	CASSLLTGTNTEAFF	TGTGCCAGCAGCCTACTGACAGGGACCAACACTGAAGCTTTCTTT
14	.	few	TRBJ1-1	TRBV6-2/TRBV6-3	CASRTLGGFTEAFF	TGTGCCAGCAGAACCCTGGGGGGCTTCACTGAAGCTTTCTTT
13	.	.	TRBJ2-7	TRBV20-1	CSAKDSSSYEQYF	TGCAGTGCTAAAGACTCTAGCTCCTACGAGCAGTACTTC
16	TRBD1	few	TRBJ2-7	TRBV7-9	CASSFRDSSSSYEQYF	TGTGCCAGCAGCTTCCGGGACAGCTCGTCCTCCTACGAGCAGTACTTC
13	TRBD1	few	TRBJ1-2	TRBV7-9	CASSLDRGPGYTF	TGTGCCAGCAGCTTAGATAGGGGGCCTGGCTACACCTTC
13	.	.	TRBJ2-7	TRBV5-1	CASSFRESYEQYF	TGCGCCAGCAGCTTCCGGGAATCCTACGAGCAGTACTTC
13	TRBD1	.	TRBJ1-1	TRBV29-1	CSVATGDYTEAFF	TGCAGCGTGGCTACAGGGGACTACACTGAAGCTTTCTTT
15	TRBD1	.	TRBJ1-2	TRBV3-1	CASSQGGQGWTYSTF	TGTGCCAGCAGCCAAGGAGGACAGGGCTGGACTTATAGCACCTTC